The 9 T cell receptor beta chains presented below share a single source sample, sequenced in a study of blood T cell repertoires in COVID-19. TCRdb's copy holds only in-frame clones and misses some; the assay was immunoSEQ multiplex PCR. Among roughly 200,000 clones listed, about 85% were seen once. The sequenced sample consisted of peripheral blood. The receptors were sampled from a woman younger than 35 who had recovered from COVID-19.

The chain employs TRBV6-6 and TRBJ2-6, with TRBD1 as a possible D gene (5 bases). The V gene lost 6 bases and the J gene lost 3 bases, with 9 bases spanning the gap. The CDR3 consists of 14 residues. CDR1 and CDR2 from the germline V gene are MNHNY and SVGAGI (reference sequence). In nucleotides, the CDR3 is TGTGCCAGCAGGGACATTAGTGGGGCCAACGTCCTGACTTTC. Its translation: CASRDISGANVLTF.

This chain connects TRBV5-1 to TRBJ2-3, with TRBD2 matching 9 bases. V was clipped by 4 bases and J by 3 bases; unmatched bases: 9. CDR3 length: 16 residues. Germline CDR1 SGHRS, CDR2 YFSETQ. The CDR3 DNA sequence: TGCGCCAGCAGCGCCGGGACTAGCCCCTATACAGATACGCAGTATTTT. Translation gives CASSAGTSPYTDTQYF.

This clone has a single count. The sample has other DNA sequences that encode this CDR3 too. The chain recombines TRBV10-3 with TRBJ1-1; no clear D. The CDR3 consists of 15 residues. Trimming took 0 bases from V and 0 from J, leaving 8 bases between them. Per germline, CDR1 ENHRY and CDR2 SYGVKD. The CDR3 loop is CAISESGRLNTEAFF. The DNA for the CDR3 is TGTGCCATCAGTGAGTCCGGCAGGTTGAACACTGAAGCTTTCTTT.

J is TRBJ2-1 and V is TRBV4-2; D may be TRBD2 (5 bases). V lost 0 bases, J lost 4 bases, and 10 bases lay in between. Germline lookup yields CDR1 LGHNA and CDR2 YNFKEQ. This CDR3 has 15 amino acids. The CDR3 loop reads CASSQEGLAYNEQFF. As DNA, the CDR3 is TGTGCCAGCAGCCAAGAAGGACTTGCATACAATGAGCAGTTCTTC.

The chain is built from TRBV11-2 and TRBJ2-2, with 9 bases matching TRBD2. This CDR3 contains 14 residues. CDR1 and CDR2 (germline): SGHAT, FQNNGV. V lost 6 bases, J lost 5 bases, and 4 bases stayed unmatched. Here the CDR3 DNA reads TGTGCCAGCAGGACGACTAGCGGAACCGGGGAGCTGTTTTTT. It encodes CASRTTSGTGELFF.

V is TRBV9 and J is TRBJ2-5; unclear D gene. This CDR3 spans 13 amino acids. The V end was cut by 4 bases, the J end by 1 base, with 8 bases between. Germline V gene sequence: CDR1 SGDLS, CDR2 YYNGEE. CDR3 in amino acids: CASSPRLQETQYF. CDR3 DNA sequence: TGTGCCAGCAGCCCCCGACTCCAAGAGACCCAGTACTTC.

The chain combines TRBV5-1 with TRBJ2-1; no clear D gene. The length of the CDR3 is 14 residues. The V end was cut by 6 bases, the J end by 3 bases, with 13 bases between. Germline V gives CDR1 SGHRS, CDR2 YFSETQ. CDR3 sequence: CASTPSQVYNEQFF. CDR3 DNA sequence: TGCGCCAGCACCCCCTCGCAGGTCTACAATGAGCAGTTCTTC.

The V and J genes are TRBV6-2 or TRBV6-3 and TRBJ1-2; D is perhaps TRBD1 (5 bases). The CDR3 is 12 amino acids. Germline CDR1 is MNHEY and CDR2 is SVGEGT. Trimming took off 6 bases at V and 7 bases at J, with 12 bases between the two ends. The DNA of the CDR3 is TGTGCCAGCAGCTTCACAGGATTTGGCTACACCTTC. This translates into CASSFTGFGYTF.

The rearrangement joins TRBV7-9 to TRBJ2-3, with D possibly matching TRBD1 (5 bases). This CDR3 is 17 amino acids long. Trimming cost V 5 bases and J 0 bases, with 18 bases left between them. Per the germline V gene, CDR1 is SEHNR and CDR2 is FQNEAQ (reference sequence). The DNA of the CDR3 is TGTGCCAGCAGCCCAATTGAAGGGGCCTCTAGCACAGATACGCAGTATTTT. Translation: CASSPIEGASSTDTQYF. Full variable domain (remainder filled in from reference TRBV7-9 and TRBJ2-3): DTGVSQNPRHKITKRGQNVTFRCDPISEHNRLYWYRQTLGQGPEFLTYFQNEAQLEKSRLLSDRFSAERPKGSFSTLEIQRTEQGDSAMYLCASSPIEGASSTDTQYFGPGTRLTVL.